Following are 15 T cell receptor beta chains from one sample sequenced in a study of blood T cell repertoires in COVID-19. The table came from immunoSEQ multiplex PCR; TCRdb's copy has only in-frame clones and leaves some out. In the table there are approximately 90,000 clones, 70% to 90% of which are singletons. The sample was peripheral blood. These receptors were obtained from an elderly woman with acute or convalescent COVID-19.

The CDR3 region is CASSTGLPTADTQYF. DNA for the CDR3: TGTGCCAGCAGTACGGGACTCCCGACCGCAGATACGCAGTATTTT. This rearrangement joins TRBV2 to TRBJ2-3; D may be TRBD2 (6 bases). The germline gives CDR1 SNHLY, CDR2 FYNNEI. This CDR3 has 15 residues. V lost 5 bases, J lost 4 bases, and 16 bases lay in between.

This sequence joins TRBV5-1 and TRBJ1-4, with TRBD1 matching 8 bases. The CDR3 length is 15 residues. Germline V gene lookup returns CDR1 SGHRS and CDR2 YFSETQ. The V and J ends lost 4 bases and 8 bases, in that order; junction bases with no gene match: 10. CDR3 in amino acids: CASSPTGQVIEKLFF. For the CDR3, the DNA is TGCGCCAGCAGCCCTACGGGACAGGTGATAGAAAAACTGTTTTTT.

This chain joins TRBV11-3 and TRBJ1-1, with TRBD1 matching 8 bases. Trimming at V came to 4 bases and at J to 2 bases, leaving 9 bases not matched to a gene. The CDR3 extends over 16 amino acids. Germline loops: CDR1 SGHNT, CDR2 YENEEA. CDR3 sequence: CASSSAGGKGNTEAFF. CDR3 sequence (DNA): TGTGCCAGCAGCTCAGCAGGGGGCAAGGGTAACACTGAAGCTTTCTTT.

The V and J genes are TRBV7-2 and TRBJ2-7; 8 nucleotides line up with TRBD1. V shed 6 bases, J shed 3 bases, and the junction held 10 bases outside the gene matches. Germline V gene data show CDR1 as SGHTA and CDR2 as FQGNSA. The CDR3 length is 15 residues. The CDR3 region has the DNA TGTGCCAGCAGTCGCACCGGGACAGGACTCTACGAGCAGTACTTC. Encoded protein: CASSRTGTGLYEQYF.

The chain uses TRBV21-1 and TRBJ2-7; TRBD1, as called in the table, went unchecked against the DNA. TRBV21-1 is classified as a pseudogene. The CDR3 sequence is 16 residues long. The CDR3 sequence is CASGRLPDRGLYEQYF. The CDR3, as DNA: TGTGCCAGCGGCCGTCTTCCCGACAGGGGGCTATACGAGCAGTACTTC.

The V call is TRBV12-3 or TRBV12-4, the J call TRBJ1-1; D uncertain. This CDR3 contains 12 residues. The germline V and J ends were trimmed by 4 bases and 12 bases, with 15 bases remaining between them. The CDR3 reads CASSSPLRGTFF. The DNA for the CDR3 is TGTGCCAGCAGTTCCCCCCTCCGGGGTACTTTCTTT.

This clone occurred a few times. The J gene is TRBJ1-1, the V gene TRBV28; D call uncertain. Germline V gene lookup returns CDR1 MDHEN and CDR2 SYDVKM. V was trimmed by 3 bases and J by 7 bases, leaving 6 bases between them. The CDR3 totals 11 residues. Written as DNA, the CDR3 is TGTGCCAGCAGTTTGAGAGGTGAAGCTTTCTTT. Its protein is CASSLRGEAFF.

The V and J genes are TRBV19 and TRBJ1-2, with no clear D. V lost 7 bases and J lost 0, with 18 bases in between. CDR1 and CDR2 from the germline V gene are LNHDA and SQIVND (reference sequence). CDR3 size: 16 residues. CDR3 amino acids: CASIGLRVKSNYGYTF. The CDR3 coding sequence is TGTGCCAGTATCGGACTACGGGTGAAGTCTAACTATGGCTACACCTTC.

The V call is TRBV19, the J call TRBJ2-3; 13 bases fit TRBD2. V gave up 2 bases and J gave up 3 bases; unmatched junction bases: 5. The CDR3 sequence is 17 residues long. Germline V gives CDR1 LNHDA, CDR2 SQIVND (reference sequence). CDR3 coding DNA: TGTGCCAGTAGTATACCACTGACTAGCGGGGGGACAGATACGCAGTATTTT. It specifies CASSIPLTSGGTDTQYF.

This clone was recorded a few times. The rearrangement uses TRBV5-1 and TRBJ2-2, with D maybe TRBD1 (6 bases). Per germline, CDR1 SGHRS and CDR2 YFSETQ. V lost 4 bases and J lost 3, with 13 bases in between. CDR3 length: 15 amino acids. The CDR3, as DNA: TGCGCCAGCAGCCCCTGGACAGAATACACCGGGGAGCTGTTTTTT. Translating it yields CASSPWTEYTGELFF. Drawing the rest from reference TRBV5-1 and TRBJ2-2, the complete variable domain is KAGVTQTPRYLIKTRGQQVTLSCSPISGHRSVSWYQQTPGQGLQFLFEYFSETQRNKGNFPGRFSGRQFSNSRSEMNVSTLELGDSALYLCASSPWTEYTGELFFGEGSRLTVL.

The V and J genes are TRBV11-1 and TRBJ2-7, with 7 bases fitting TRBD1. The CDR3 loop spans 15 amino acids. V lost 1 base and J lost 7; bases outside the gene matches: 10. Germline V lookup: CDR1 SGHAT, CDR2 FQDESV (reference sequence). CDR3 DNA sequence: TGTGCCAGCAGCTTAGGGACAGGTCTCTACGTGGAGCAGTACTTC. Translation gives CASSLGTGLYVEQYF.

This chain links TRBV6-5 with TRBJ2-7; 11 bases map to TRBD1. The germline gives CDR1 MNHEY, CDR2 SVGAGI. V was pared by 6 bases and J by 4 bases, with 8 bases of the junction left unmatched. The CDR3 consists of 15 residues. CDR3 DNA: TGTGCCAGCAGCCTCAAGGGACAGGGGGGATACGAGCAGTACTTC. Protein product: CASSLKGQGGYEQYF.

The chain employs TRBV10-3 and TRBJ2-7; 7 bases match TRBD1. From germline, CDR1 is ENHRY and CDR2 SYGVKD. The CDR3 is 14 amino acids. After removal of 11 bases from V and 0 bases from J, the junction contained 10 bases not matched to a gene. The CDR3 nucleotides read TGTGCCGCGGCCACAGGGGCGACCTCCTACGAGCAGTACTTC. Protein: CAAATGATSYEQYF.

This rearrangement joins TRBV2 to TRBJ2-3; a weak D match, TRBD2 (6 bases). Germline V gene sequence: CDR1 SNHLY, CDR2 FYNNEI. V was clipped by 6 bases and J by 4 bases, with 17 bases between them. This CDR3 is built from 15 residues. CDR3 loop: CASSGGVTGADTQYF. In nucleotides, the CDR3 is TGTGCCAGCAGCGGCGGGGTAACGGGCGCAGATACGCAGTATTTT.

This rearrangement joins TRBV7-9 to TRBJ2-3; tentatively, D is TRBD1 (6 bases). V lost 1 base and J 5 bases, leaving 13 bases between the germline ends. Germline V CDR1 and CDR2: SEHNR, FQNEAQ (reference sequence). The CDR3 runs to 15 residues. CDR3 nucleotides: TGTGCCAGCAGCTTAGATGGGGGCCCGGGAGATACGCAGTATTTT. The encoded protein is CASSLDGGPGDTQYF. Together with reference TRBV7-9 and TRBJ2-3, the CDR3 gives the full variable domain: DTGVSQNPRHKITKRGQNVTFRCDPISEHNRLYWYRQTLGQGPEFLTYFQNEAQLEKSRLLSDRFSAERPKGSFSTLEIQRTEQGDSAMYLCASSLDGGPGDTQYFGPGTRLTVL.